This T cell receptor (beta chain) was sequenced during a study of blood T cell repertoires in COVID-19. Profiling relied on immunoSEQ multiplex PCR, and the TCRdb table lists in-frame clones only, not all of them. Here the sample spans roughly 240,000 clones, 75% to 90% being singletons. This clonotype was obtained from a man over 45 who had been exposed to COVID-19. Sequenced material: PBMCs or T cells enriched from blood (not recorded which).

This chain's CDR3 is CASSPEGYANTEAFF. The CDR3 coding sequence is TGCGCCAGCAGCCCGGAGGGGTACGCGAACACTGAAGCTTTCTTT. This sequence joins TRBV5-1 and TRBJ1-1; a weak D match, TRBD1 (5 bases). CDR1 is SGHRS, CDR2 YFSETQ, per germline. The CDR3 contains 15 residues. The V gene lost 4 bases and the J gene lost 1 base, with 14 bases spanning the gap.